This T cell receptor beta chain derives from a study of CD8+ T cells in alopecia areata. The treatment here: oral pan-JAK inhibitor, 5-10 mg twice daily. Separation by sorting yielded CD4+ and CD8+ T cells from PBMCs. The CDR3 consists of 16 residues. With 1 base removed from V and 0 bases from J, the gap between germline ends came to 16 bases. Per the germline V gene, CDR1 is GTSNPN and CDR2 is SVGIG (reference sequence). Following extraction, RNA underwent reverse transcription to cDNA, which served as the sequencing template. Produced via immunoSEQ multiplex PCR; TCRdb's table is partial and in-frame only. The profile shows 150,000 to 200,000 clones, 60% of them singletons.

J is TRBJ2-7 and V is TRBV30; the D is unclear. The material sequenced was CD4+ T cells sorted from blood, taken at week 24, from a patient treated with tofacitinib. The TCR originated in a human donor with alopecia areata. In DNA, the CDR3 is TGTGCCTGGAGTGCTTCCCGGAGCTCGAACTCCTACGAGCAGTACTTC. Protein sequence: CAWSASRSSNSYEQYF.